This T cell receptor beta chain was sequenced for a study of vaccination effects on CD4 cells after COVID-19. A note on this clone: The target antigen is unknown.

This CDR3 region has 13 residues. The ends were cut back, 6 bases at V and 9 bases at J, with 15 bases in the middle. Antigen-specific CD4+ T cells were expanded (with viral peptide pools) by the ViraFEST assay ahead of sequencing. Culturing for 10 days preceded CD4+ T cell isolation. Two doses of BNT162b2 or mRNA-1273 vaccine were administered to participants. Some clones are missing from TCRdb's copy, which holds only in-frame ones; the method was immunoSEQ multiplex PCR. In the table there are about 38,000 clones, approximately 80% of which are singletons. V is TRBV12-3 or TRBV12-4 and J is TRBJ2-1, with a tentative D call TRBD1 (5 bases). The TCR originated in a human donor who received a COVID-19 vaccine. Some clones in this sample may be carry-over from other donors' samples. The sample here was CD4+ T cells from PBMCs cultured with HCoV-NL63 spike peptides, taken after COVID-19 vaccination. The CDR3 DNA is TGTGCCAGCAGCCCCAACCGGCAGGGTGAGCAGTTCTTC. This sequence encodes CASSPNRQGEQFF.